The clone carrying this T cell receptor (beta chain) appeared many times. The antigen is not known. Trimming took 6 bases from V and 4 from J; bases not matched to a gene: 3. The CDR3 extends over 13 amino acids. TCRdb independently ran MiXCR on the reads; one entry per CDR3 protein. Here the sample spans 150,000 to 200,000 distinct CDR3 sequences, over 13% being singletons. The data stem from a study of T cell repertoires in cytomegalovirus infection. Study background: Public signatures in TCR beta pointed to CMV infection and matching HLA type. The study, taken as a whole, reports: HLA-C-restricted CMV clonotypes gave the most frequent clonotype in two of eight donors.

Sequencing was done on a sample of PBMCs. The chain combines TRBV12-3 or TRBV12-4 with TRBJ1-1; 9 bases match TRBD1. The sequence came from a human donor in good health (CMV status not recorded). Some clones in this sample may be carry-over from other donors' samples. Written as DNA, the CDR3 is TGTGCCAGCAGAAGACAGGGGGTCACTGAAGCTTTCTTT. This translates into CASRRQGVTEAFF.